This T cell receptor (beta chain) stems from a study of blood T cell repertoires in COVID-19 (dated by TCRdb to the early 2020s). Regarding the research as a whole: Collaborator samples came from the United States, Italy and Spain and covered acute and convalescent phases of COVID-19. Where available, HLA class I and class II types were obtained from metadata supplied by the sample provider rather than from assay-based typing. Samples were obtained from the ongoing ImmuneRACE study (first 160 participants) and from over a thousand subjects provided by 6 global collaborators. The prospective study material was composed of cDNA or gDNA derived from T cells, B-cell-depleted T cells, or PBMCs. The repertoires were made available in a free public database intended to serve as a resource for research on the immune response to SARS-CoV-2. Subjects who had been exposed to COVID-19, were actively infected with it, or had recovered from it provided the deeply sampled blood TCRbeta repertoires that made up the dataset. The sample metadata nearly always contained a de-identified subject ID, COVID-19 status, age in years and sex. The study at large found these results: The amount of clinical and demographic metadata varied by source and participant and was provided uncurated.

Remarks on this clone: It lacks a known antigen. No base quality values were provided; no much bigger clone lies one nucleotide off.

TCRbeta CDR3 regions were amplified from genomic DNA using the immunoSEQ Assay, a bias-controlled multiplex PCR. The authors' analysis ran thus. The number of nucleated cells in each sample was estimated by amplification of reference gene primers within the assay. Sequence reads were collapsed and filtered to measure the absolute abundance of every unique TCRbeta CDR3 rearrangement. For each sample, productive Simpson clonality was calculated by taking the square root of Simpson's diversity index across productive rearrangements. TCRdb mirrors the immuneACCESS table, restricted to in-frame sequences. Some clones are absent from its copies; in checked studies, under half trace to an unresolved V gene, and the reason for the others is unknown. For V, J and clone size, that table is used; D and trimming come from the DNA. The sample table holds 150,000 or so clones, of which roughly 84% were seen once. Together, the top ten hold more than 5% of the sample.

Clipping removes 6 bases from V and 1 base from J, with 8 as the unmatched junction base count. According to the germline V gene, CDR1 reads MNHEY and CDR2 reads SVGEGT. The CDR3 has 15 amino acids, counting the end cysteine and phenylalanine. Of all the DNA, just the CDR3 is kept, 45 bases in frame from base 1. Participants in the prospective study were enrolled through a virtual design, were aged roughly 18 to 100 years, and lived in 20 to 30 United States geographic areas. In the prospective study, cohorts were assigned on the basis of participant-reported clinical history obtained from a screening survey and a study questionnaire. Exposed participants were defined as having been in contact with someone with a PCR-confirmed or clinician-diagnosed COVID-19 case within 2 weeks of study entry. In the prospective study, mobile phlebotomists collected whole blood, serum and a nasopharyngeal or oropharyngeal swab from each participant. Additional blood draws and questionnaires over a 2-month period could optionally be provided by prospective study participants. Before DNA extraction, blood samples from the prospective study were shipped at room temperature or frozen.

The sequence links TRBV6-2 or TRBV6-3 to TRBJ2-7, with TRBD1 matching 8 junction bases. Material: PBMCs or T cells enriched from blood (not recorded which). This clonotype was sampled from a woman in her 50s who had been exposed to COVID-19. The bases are TGTGCCAGCAGCCAGGGGGCAGGGAAGTCCTACGAGCAGTACTTC. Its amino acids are CASSQGAGKSYEQYF.